This TCR beta chain was captured by sequencing in a study of cytomegalovirus exposure and HLA in healthy donors. Study-level findings and limits: While the bulk of TCR sequences proved rare, some public TCRs turned up in many donors. The study recorded about 150 TCR beta chains that were cytomegalovirus-associated. In vitro data verified a few CMV-associated chains as specific for CMV antigens.

Turning to this clone: Its antigen is not identified.

The donors formed part of the roughly 120-subject validation cohort, distinct from the approximately 670-subject first cohort. Looked up from germline, CDR1 is MNHEY and CDR2 is SVGAGI. V was cut by 2 bases and J by 4 bases, with 8 bases left in between. The CDR3 covers 14 residues. Assay: immunoSEQ multiplex PCR; the TCRdb copy retains only in-frame clones and omits some. The repertoire has 150,000 to 200,000 clones, 86% of them found once; the top ten carry more than 1.2%. J is TRBJ2-2 and V is TRBV6-5; possibly TRBD2 for D (5 bases). Sample: PBMCs. The TCR was taken from a woman aged 18-35 years in good health and CMV-seronegative. CDR3 nucleotide sequence: TGTGCCAGCAGTTACGAGGGCCGCACCGGGGAGCTGTTTTTT. Residues: CASSYEGRTGELFF.